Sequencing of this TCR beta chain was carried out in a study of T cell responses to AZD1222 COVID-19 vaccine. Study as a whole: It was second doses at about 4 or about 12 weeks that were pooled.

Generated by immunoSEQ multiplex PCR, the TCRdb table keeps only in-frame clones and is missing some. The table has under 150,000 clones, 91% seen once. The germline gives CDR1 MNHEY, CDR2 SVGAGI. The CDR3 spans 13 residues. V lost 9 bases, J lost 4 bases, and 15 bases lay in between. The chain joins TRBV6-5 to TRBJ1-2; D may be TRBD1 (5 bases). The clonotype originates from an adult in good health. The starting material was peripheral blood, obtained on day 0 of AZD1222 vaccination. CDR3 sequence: CASRDLPGYGYTF. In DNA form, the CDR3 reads TGTGCCAGTCGGGACCTCCCGGGCTATGGCTACACCTTC.